This T cell receptor (beta chain) was found in a study of blood T cells in healthy people across ages (dated by TCRdb to the mid-2010s). In terms of the full investigation: Template switching captured roughly one uniquely barcoded TCR beta cDNA molecule per two T cells in model experiments. Four age groups were formed from the donors: young (average approximately 15 years), middle-aged (around 41), aged (around 62) and long-lived (less than 85). Age-related changes in TCR beta repertoire diversity were measured in the study by deep sequencing normalized with unique cDNA molecular identifiers. To avoid experimental bias, donors of different ages were spread randomly across the sequencing lanes. Two additional independent replicas of 1 million unique cDNA reads from the same blood draw were analyzed for two donors (one aged 18 to 29 and one aged 80 or older). General study outcomes and caveats: Because profiling used bulk unsorted PBMCs, naive and antigen-experienced compartments could not be compared conclusively. Compared with the aged group, the long-lived group had more naive CD4+ T cells, fewer expanded clones and increased TCR diversity, suggesting age selection. The percentage of naive T cells measured by flow cytometry correlated strongly with observed TCR beta diversity. Observed TCR beta diversity per million T cells fell roughly linearly with age, and a significant reduction was already apparent by age around 39. Estimates of total diversity based on one million sequenced T cells were regarded as lower bounds and as underestimates. The CMV infection status of donors was not known, potentially confounding age-related changes in expanded clonotypes.

Libraries were prepared through 5' RACE. Sequencing instrument: Illumina HiSeq 2500. A second roughly 7 to 11 cycle PCR used a sample-barcoded 5' primer and a J-beta primer mix. A unique molecular identifier was introduced onto each TCR beta cDNA molecule by a template-switch 5' adaptor carrying 12 random nucleotides. Each sample yielded at least 2.5 million CDR3-containing paired-end reads. All of the RNA was converted into first-strand cDNA using the Mint cDNA synthesis kit, with a TRBC-specific oligonucleotide serving as the primer. Following uracil-DNA glycosylase treatment, all cDNA underwent a first 18-cycle PCR with the universal primers M1SS and BC2_uni_R. The original pipeline was this. For normalization, 1 million high-quality reads were randomly selected from each sample, with every read carrying a distinct molecular identifier. Instead of being binned into consensus sequences, reads that shared molecular identifiers were thrown out. MiTCR, run with a Q25 quality threshold and the strictest error-elimination algorithm, handled CDR3 identification, clonotype clustering and error correction. A nonparametric unseen species model using Euler transformation provided a lower-bound estimate of total TCR beta diversity. TCRdb reran the public reads through fastp at Q25 and MiXCR, keeping productive beta chains. Each entry is one CDR3 protein sequence, shown with its most common DNA and genes. None of the V and J calls come from the authors' own analysis; TCRdb made them. The sample table shows about 680,000 distinct CDR3 sequences, and around 49% are seen once. The leading ten clones occupy around a third of the sample.

Donors were 39 systemically healthy Caucasian individuals from Russia aged about 6 to 100 years. Each donor gave around 9.9 milliliters of peripheral blood, collected into EDTA-treated Vacutainer tubes. PBMCs were isolated by Ficoll-Paque density-gradient centrifugation, with at least 7 million obtained per sample. Total RNA, at least 6 micrograms per sample, was extracted from PBMCs with Trizol reagent. For every donor, flow cytometry on a PBMC aliquot measured the percentage of naive CD45RAhigh/CD27high T cells. CDR1 and CDR2, looked up from the germline V gene, are MGHRA and YSYEKL. Taken from cysteine to phenylalanine, the CDR3 has 15 residues. Only the CDR3 portion is preserved as DNA: 45 bases, with reading frame beginning at the first base. V is shortened by 0 bases, J by 8 bases, and the region joining them spans 13 bases. This clonotype was seen more than once but under ten times. The specificity of this receptor is unknown. Base qualities are not recorded, but no much larger clone differs from it by a single base.

This receptor was identified in a woman aged 60-75 years in good health. Sequencing was performed on blood. This receptor chain uses TRBV4-1 and TRBJ1-4, with the D gene not clear enough to name. The DNA is TGCGCCAGCAGCCAAGAAGGAGGAGGGAGGGAAAAACTGTTTTTT. Translated, it gives CASSQEGGGREKLFF.